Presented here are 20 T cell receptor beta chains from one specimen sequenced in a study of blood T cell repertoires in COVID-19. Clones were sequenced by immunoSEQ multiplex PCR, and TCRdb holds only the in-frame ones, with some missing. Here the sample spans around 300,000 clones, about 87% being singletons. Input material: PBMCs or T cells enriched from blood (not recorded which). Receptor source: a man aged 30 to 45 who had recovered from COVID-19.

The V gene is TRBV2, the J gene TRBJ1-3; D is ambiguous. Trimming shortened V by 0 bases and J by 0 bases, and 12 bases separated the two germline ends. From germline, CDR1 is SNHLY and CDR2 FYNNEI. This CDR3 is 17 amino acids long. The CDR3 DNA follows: TGTGCCAGCAGTGAAGCGGGCACCGCCGGCTCTGGAAACACCATATATTTT. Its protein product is CASSEAGTAGSGNTIYF.

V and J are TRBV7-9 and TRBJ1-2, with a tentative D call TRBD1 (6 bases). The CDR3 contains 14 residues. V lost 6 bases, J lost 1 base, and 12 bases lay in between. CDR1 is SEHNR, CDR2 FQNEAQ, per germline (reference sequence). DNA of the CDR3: TGTGCCAGCAGAGCCGGGACATATAACTATGGCTACACCTTC. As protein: CASRAGTYNYGYTF.

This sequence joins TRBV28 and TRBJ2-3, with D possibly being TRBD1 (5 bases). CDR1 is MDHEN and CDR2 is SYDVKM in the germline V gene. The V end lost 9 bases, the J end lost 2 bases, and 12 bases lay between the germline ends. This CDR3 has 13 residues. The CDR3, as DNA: TGTGCCAGTTGTAGACAGTCCACAGATACGCAGTATTTT. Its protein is CASCRQSTDTQYF.

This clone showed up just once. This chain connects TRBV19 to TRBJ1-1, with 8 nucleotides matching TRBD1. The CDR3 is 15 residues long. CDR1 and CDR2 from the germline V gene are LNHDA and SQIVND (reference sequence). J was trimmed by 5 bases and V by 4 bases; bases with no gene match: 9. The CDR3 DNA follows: TGTGCCAGTAGTACTAAGACAGGGGTAAAAACTGAAGCTTTCTTT. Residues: CASSTKTGVKTEAFF.

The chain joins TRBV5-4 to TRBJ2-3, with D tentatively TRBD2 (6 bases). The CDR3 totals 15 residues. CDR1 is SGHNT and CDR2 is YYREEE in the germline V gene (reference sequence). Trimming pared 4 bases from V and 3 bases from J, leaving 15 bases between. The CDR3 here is CASSSAGAGTDTQYF. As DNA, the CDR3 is TGTGCCAGCAGCAGCGCTGGGGCGGGGACAGATACGCAGTATTTT. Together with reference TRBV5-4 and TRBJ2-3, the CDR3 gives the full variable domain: ETGVTQSPTHLIKTRGQQVTLRCSSQSGHNTVSWYQQALGQGPQFIFQYYREEENGRGNFPPRFSGLQFPNYSSELNVNALELDDSALYLCASSSAGAGTDTQYFGPGTRLTVL.

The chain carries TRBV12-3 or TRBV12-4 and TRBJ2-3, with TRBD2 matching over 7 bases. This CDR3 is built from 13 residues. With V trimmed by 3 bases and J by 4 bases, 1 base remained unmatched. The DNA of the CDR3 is TGTGCCAGCAGTTTGGCGGGAGCAGATACGCAGTATTTT. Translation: CASSLAGADTQYF.

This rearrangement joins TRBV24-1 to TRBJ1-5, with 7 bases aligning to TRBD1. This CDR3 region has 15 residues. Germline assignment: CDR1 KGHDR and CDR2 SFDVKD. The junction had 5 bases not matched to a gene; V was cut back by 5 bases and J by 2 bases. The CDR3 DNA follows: TGTGCCACCAGTGGCCAGGGGGGTGGCAATCAGCCCCAGCATTTT. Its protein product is CATSGQGGGNQPQHF.

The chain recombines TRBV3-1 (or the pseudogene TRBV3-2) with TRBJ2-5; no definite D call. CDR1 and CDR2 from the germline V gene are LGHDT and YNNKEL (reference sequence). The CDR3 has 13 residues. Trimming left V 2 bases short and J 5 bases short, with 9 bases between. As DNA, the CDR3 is TGTGCCAGCAGCCAACACCCTCGGGAGACCCAGTACTTC. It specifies CASSQHPRETQYF.

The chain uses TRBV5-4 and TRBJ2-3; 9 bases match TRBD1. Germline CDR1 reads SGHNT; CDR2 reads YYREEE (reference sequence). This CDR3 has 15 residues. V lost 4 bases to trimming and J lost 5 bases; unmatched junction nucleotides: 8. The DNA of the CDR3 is TGTGCCAGCAGCCCGGGACAGGGAATAGGAGATACGCAGTATTTT. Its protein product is CASSPGQGIGDTQYF.

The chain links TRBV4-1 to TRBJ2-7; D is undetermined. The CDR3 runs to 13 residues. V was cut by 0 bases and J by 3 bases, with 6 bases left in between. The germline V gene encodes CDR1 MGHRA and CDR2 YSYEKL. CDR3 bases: TGCGCCAGCAGCCAAGATCGCTACTACGAGCAGTACTTC. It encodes CASSQDRYYEQYF.

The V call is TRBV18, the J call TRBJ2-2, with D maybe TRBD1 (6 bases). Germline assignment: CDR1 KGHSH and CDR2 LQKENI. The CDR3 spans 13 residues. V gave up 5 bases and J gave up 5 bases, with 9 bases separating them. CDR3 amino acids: CASSTTGTGELFF. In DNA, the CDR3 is TGTGCCAGCTCAACCACAGGGACCGGGGAGCTGTTTTTT.

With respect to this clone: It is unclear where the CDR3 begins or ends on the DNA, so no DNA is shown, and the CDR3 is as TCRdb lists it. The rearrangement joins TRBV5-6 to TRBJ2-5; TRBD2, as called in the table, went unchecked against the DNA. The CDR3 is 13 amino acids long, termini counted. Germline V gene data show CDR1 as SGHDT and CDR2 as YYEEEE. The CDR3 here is CASSFGSGMAQYF.

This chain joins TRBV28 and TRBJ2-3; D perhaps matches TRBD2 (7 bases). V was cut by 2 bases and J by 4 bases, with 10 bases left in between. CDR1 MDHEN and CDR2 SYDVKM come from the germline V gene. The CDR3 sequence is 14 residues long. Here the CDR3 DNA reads TGTGCCAGCAGTTTAGAGGGGGGGCCAGATACGCAGTATTTT. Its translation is CASSLEGGPDTQYF.

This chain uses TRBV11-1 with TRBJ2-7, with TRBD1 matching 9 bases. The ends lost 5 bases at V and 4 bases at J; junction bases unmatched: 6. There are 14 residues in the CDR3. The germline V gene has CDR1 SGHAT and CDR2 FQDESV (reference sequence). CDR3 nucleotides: TGTGCCAGCAGCCACCGGGACAGGGTTTACGAGCAGTACTTC. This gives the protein CASSHRDRVYEQYF.

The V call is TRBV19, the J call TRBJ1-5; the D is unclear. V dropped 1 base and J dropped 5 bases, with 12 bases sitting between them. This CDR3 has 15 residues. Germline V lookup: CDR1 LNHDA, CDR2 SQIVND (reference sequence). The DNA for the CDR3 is TGTGCCAGTAGTATAGGGTCGGGTACGGATCAGCCCCAGCATTTT. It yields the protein CASSIGSGTDQPQHF.

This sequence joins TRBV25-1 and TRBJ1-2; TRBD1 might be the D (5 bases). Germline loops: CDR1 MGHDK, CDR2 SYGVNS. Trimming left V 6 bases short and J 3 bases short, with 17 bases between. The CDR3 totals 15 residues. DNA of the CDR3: TGTGCCAGCAGGCCCACTTCGGGGGTTGACTATGGCTACACCTTC. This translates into CASRPTSGVDYGYTF.

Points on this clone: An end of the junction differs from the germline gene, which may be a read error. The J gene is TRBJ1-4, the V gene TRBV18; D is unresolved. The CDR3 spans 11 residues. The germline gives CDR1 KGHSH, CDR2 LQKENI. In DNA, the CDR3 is TGTGCCAGCTCAACAAATGAAAAACTGTTTTTT. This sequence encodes CASSTNEKLFF. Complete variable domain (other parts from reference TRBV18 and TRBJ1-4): NAGVMQNPRHLVRRRGQEARLRCSPMKGHSHVYWYRQLPEEGLKFMVYLQKENIIDESGMPKERFSAEFPKEGPSILRIQQVVRGDSAAYFCASSTNEKLFFGSGTQLSVL.

CDR3 residues: CASSARQGPYGYTF. CDR3 in DNA: TGCGCCAGCAGCGCCCGACAGGGGCCCTATGGCTACACCTTC. V and J are TRBV4-1 and TRBJ1-2; TRBD1 agrees at 8 bases. This CDR3 is built from 14 residues. The germline V gene encodes CDR1 MGHRA and CDR2 YSYEKL. Losses at the gene ends were 5 bases for V and 4 bases for J; bases not matched to a gene: 6.

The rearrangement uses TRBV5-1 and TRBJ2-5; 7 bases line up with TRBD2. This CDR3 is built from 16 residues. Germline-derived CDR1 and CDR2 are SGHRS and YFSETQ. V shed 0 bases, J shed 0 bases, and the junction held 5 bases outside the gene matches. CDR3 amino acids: CASSLVLGGNQETQYF. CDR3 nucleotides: TGCGCCAGCAGCTTGGTTCTCGGGGGGAACCAAGAGACCCAGTACTTC.

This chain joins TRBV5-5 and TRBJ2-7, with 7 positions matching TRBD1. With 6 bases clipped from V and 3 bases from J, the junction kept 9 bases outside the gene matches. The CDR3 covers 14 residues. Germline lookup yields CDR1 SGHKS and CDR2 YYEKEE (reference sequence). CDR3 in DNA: TGTGCCAGCACCCCGGGACAGTTGTTCTACGAGCAGTACTTC. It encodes CASTPGQLFYEQYF.